These 15 T cell receptor beta chains came from one sample sequenced in a study of blood T cell repertoires in COVID-19. Clones were sequenced by immunoSEQ multiplex PCR, and TCRdb holds only the in-frame ones, with some missing. The sample lists approximately 100,000 clones, less than 85% occurring once. Sequenced input: peripheral blood. These receptor sequences come from an elderly man with acute or convalescent COVID-19.

The chain recombines TRBV9 with TRBJ2-3; 8 positions match TRBD2. The trim removed 4 bases at V and 6 bases at J, leaving 16 bases unmatched. This CDR3 contains 17 residues. The germline V gene has CDR1 SGDLS and CDR2 YYNGEE. CDR3 residues: CASSPRSGSLTQDTQYF. CDR3 bases: TGTGCCAGCAGCCCCAGGAGCGGGAGCCTCACACAGGATACGCAGTATTTT. Combining the CDR3 with reference TRBV9 and TRBJ2-3 gives the whole variable domain DSGVTQTPKHLITATGQRVTLRCSPRSGDLSVYWYQQSLDQGLQFLIQYYNGEERAKGNILERFSAQQFPDLHSELNLSSLELGDSALYFCASSPRSGSLTQDTQYFGPGTRLTVL.

The V call is TRBV4-3, the J call TRBJ2-1; weak D call: TRBD2 (5 bases). CDR1 is LGHNA, CDR2 YSLEER, per germline. The CDR3 runs to 17 residues. The V and J ends lost 0 bases and 2 bases respectively, with 14 bases between them. CDR3 nucleotides: TGCGCCAGCAGCCAAGATTTTGGCGGGTCGACCTACAATGAGCAGTTCTTC. It yields the protein CASSQDFGGSTYNEQFF.

This chain joins TRBV9 and TRBJ2-1, with 7 bases aligning to TRBD2. The CDR3 extends over 16 amino acids. Germline loops: CDR1 SGDLS, CDR2 YYNGEE. J gave up 8 bases and V 3 bases, and 14 bases lay outside the gene matches. CDR3 in DNA: TGTGCCAGCAGCGGAGGCGGGAGCTACCTCTCAGATGAGCAGTTCTTC. Amino acid sequence: CASSGGGSYLSDEQFF.

The chain combines TRBV7-2 with TRBJ2-3; tentative D call: TRBD1 (5 bases). The CDR3 loop spans 13 amino acids. The V gene lost 0 bases and the J gene lost 5 bases, with 6 bases spanning the gap. Germline lookup yields CDR1 SGHTA and CDR2 FQGNSA. This CDR3 is CASSLAQGDTQYF. In DNA, the CDR3 is TGTGCCAGCAGCTTAGCTCAGGGAGATACGCAGTATTTT.

This chain joins TRBV12-3 or TRBV12-4 and TRBJ1-5; D not certain. Trimming shortened V by 3 bases and J by 3 bases, and 6 bases separated the two germline ends. CDR3 length: 13 residues. The CDR3 here is CASSLELNQPQHF. DNA for the CDR3: TGTGCCAGCAGTTTGGAGCTCAATCAGCCCCAGCATTTT.

The rearrangement joins TRBV7-2 to TRBJ2-4; D is possibly TRBD2 (7 bases). V lost 0 bases to trimming and J lost 6 bases, with 15 bases between them. This CDR3 has 16 residues. Per the germline V gene, CDR1 is SGHTA and CDR2 is FQGNSA. In DNA, the CDR3 is TGTGCCAGCAGCTTAGCGTCAAGGGGGAGGGTAAACATTCAGTACTTC. This encodes CASSLASRGRVNIQYF.

The chain carries TRBV7-9 and TRBJ2-5, with 8 bases that match TRBD2. The CDR3 spans 16 residues. Germline V gene sequence: CDR1 SEHNR, CDR2 FQNEAQ (reference sequence). V dropped 1 base and J dropped 5; count of bases not matched to a gene: 9. The CDR3 DNA is TGTGCCAGCAGCTTAGGCGGGAGGACCCCGACGGAGACCCAGTACTTC. Amino acids: CASSLGGRTPTETQYF.

This clone was found once. V usage is TRBV28 and J usage is TRBJ1-5; D perhaps matches TRBD1 (5 bases). The length of the CDR3 is 14 residues. CDR1 is MDHEN and CDR2 is SYDVKM in the germline V gene. The ends were cut back, 3 bases at V and 7 bases at J, with 13 bases in the middle. The CDR3, as DNA: TGTGCCAGCAGTTTCCAACAGGCGGAACAGCCCCAGCATTTT. As protein: CASSFQQAEQPQHF.

The chain links TRBV28 to TRBJ2-7, with D possibly being TRBD2 (5 bases). The CDR3 is 14 amino acids. Germline V gives CDR1 MDHEN, CDR2 SYDVKM. The V gene lost 6 bases and the J gene lost 2 bases, with 14 bases spanning the gap. The chain's CDR3 is CASSSRTRPYEQYF. CDR3 DNA: TGTGCCAGCAGCTCCCGGACTCGTCCCTACGAGCAGTACTTC.

The rearrangement joins TRBV12-5 to TRBJ2-1; a possible D gene is TRBD2 (6 bases). The germline gives CDR1 LGHNT, CDR2 FRNRAP. The V end lost 7 bases, the J end lost 4 bases, and 23 bases lay between the germline ends. The CDR3 is 17 residues long. Here the CDR3 reads CASAPRGIFLEYNEQFF. CDR3 DNA: TGTGCTAGTGCCCCCCGGGGGATATTCCTCGAATACAATGAGCAGTTCTTC.

The CDR3 is CASSYQTGGQPQHF. DNA of the CDR3: TGTGCCAGCAGTTACCAAACAGGGGGGCAGCCCCAGCATTTT. V is TRBV6-5 and J is TRBJ1-5; 8 bases are shared with TRBD1. J was trimmed by 7 bases and V by 2 bases; bases with no gene match: 4. Germline values: CDR1 MNHEY, CDR2 SVGAGI. This CDR3 spans 14 amino acids.

The rearrangement uses TRBV15 and TRBJ2-7; 15 nucleotides line up with TRBD2. V was clipped by 2 bases and J by 1 base; unmatched bases: 6. Germline V gives CDR1 LNHNV, CDR2 YYDKDF (reference sequence). The CDR3 runs 18 residues. CDR3 nucleotides: TGTGCCACCAGCAGATCAGGACTAGCGGGAGGGCCGTCCTACGAGCAGTACTTC. Translated, it gives CATSRSGLAGGPSYEQYF.

This clone was counted once. The chain recombines TRBV5-4 with TRBJ1-4, with 9 bases matching TRBD1. The CDR3 covers 17 residues. CDR1 is SGHNT and CDR2 is YYREEE in the germline V gene (reference sequence). The junction had 6 bases not matched to a gene; V was cut back by 0 bases and J by 3 bases. CDR3 amino acids: CASSLGTGANSNEKLFF. DNA of the CDR3: TGTGCCAGCAGCTTGGGGACAGGGGCCAATTCTAATGAAAAACTGTTTTTT. Filled out from reference TRBV5-4 and TRBJ1-4, the complete variable domain reads ETGVTQSPTHLIKTRGQQVTLRCSSQSGHNTVSWYQQALGQGPQFIFQYYREEENGRGNFPPRFSGLQFPNYSSELNVNALELDDSALYLCASSLGTGANSNEKLFFGSGTQLSVL.

The rearrangement links TRBV6-5 to TRBJ1-1; D is possibly TRBD1 (6 bases). The CDR3 sequence is 13 residues long. V was shortened by 8 bases and J by 0 bases, with 10 bases between the two germline ends. The germline V gene encodes CDR1 MNHEY and CDR2 SVGAGI. The CDR3 DNA reads TGTGCCAGCCCAGGACAGATGAACACTGAAGCTTTCTTT. This translates into CASPGQMNTEAFF.

The chain recombines TRBV19 with TRBJ2-2; TRBD2 aligns across 9 bases. The ends lost 5 bases at V and 1 base at J; junction bases unmatched: 2. The CDR3 runs to 15 residues. From germline, CDR1 is LNHDA and CDR2 SQIVND (reference sequence). CDR3 sequence reads: CASSQAGGNTGELFF. The CDR3 DNA reads as TGTGCCAGTAGTCAAGCGGGAGGGAACACCGGGGAGCTGTTTTTT.